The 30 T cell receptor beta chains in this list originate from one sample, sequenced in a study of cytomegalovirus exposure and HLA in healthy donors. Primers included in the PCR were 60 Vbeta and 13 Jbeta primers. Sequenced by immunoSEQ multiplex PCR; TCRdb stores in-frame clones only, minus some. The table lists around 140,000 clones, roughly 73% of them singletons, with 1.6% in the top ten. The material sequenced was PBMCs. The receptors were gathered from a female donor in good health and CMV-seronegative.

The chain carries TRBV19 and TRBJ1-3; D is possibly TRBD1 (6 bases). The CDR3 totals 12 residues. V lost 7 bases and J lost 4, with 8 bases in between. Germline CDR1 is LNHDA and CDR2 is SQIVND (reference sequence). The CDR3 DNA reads TGTGCCAGTATTGACAGGGGAAACACCATATATTTT. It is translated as CASIDRGNTIYF.

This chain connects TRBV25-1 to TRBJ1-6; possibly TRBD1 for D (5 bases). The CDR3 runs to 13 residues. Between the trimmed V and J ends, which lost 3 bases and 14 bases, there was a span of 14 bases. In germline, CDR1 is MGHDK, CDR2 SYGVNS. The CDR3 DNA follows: TGTGCCAGCAGTGATGGGGCCAGGGTGGCCCTCCACTTT. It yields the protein CASSDGARVALHF.

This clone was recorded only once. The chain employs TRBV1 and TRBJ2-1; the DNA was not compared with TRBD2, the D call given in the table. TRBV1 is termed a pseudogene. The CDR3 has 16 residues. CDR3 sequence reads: CTSSQDHGGAFYEQFF. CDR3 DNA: TGCACCAGCAGCCAAGATCACGGGGGGGCCTTCTATGAGCAGTTCTTC.

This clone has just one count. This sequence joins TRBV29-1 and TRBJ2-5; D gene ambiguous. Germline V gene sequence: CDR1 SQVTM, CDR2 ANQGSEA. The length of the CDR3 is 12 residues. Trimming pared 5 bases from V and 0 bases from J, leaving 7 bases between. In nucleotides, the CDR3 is TGCAGCGTTAGCCAAGACCAAGAGACCCAGTACTTC. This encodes CSVSQDQETQYF.

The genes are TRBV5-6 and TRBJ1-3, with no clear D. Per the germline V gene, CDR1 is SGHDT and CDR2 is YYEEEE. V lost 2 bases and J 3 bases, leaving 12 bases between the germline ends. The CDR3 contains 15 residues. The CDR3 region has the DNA TGTGCCAGCAGCTTCACCCAGTCCCGTGGAAACACCATATATTTT. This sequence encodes CASSFTQSRGNTIYF.

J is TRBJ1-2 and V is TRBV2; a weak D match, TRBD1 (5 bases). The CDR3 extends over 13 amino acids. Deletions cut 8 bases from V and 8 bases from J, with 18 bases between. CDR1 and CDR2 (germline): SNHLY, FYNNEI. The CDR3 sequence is CASVPRGGGGYTF. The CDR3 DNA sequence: TGTGCCAGCGTCCCCCGGGGGGGAGGGGGCTACACCTTC.

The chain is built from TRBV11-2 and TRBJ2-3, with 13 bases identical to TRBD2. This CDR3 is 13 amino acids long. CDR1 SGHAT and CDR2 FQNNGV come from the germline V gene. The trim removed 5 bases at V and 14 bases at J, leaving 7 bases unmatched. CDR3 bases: TGTGCCAGCAGCCCTACTAGCGGGGGGGTTCGGTATTTT. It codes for CASSPTSGGVRYF. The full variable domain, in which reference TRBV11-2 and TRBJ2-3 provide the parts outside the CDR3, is EAGVAQSPRYKIIEKRQSVAFWCNPISGHATLYWYQQILGQGPKLLIQFQNNGVVDDSQLPKDRFSAERLKGVDSTLKIQPAKLEDSAVYLCASSPTSGGVRYFGPGTRLTVL.

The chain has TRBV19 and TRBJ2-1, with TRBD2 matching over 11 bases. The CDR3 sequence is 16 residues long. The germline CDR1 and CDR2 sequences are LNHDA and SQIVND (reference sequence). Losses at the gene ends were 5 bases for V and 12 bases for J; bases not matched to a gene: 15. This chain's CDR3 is CASSFGLAGGKDGQFF. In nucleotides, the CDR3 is TGTGCCAGTAGTTTCGGACTAGCGGGTGGGAAGGACGGGCAGTTCTTC.

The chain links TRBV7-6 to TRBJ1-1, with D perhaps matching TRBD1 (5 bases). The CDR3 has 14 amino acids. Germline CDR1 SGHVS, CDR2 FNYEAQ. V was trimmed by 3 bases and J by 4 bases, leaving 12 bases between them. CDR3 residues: CASSLQTAPTEAFF. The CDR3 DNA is TGTGCCAGCAGCTTGCAGACAGCTCCCACTGAAGCTTTCTTT.

CDR3 in DNA: TGTGCCAGCAGTGAGGAGGGTCTAGTATCCGGGGAGCTGTTTTTT. It codes for CASSEEGLVSGELFF. The chain uses TRBV25-1 and TRBJ2-2, with TRBD2 as a possible D gene (6 bases). V lost 3 bases to trimming and J lost 6 bases, with 14 bases between them. Germline CDR1 is MGHDK and CDR2 is SYGVNS. The CDR3 is 15 amino acids.

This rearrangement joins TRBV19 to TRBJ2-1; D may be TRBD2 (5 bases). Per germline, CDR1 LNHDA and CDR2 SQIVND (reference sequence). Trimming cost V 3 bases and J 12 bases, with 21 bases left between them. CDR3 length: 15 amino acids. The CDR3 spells CASSISSSPFGGQFF. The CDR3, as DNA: TGTGCCAGTAGTATCTCTAGCTCCCCGTTCGGTGGGCAGTTCTTC.

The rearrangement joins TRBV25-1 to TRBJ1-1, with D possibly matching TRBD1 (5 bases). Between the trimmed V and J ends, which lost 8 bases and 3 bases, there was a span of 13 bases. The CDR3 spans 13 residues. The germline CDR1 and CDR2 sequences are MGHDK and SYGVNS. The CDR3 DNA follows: TGTGCCAGCGGTGGGGGAGGGGACACTGAAGCTTTCTTT. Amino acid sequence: CASGGGGDTEAFF.

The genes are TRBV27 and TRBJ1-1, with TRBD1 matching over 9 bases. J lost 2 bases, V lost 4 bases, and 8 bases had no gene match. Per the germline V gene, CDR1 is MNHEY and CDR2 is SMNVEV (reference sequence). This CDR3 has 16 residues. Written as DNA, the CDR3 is TGTGCCAGCAGTTGGGGACAGGGCCTGACCAACACTGAAGCTTTCTTT. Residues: CASSWGQGLTNTEAFF.

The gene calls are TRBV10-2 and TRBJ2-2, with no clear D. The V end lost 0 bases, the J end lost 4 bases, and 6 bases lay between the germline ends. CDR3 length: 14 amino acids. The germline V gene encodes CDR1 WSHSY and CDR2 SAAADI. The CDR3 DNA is TGCGCCAGCAGTGAGTCAAGAGTCACCGGGGAGCTGTTTTTT. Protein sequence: CASSESRVTGELFF.

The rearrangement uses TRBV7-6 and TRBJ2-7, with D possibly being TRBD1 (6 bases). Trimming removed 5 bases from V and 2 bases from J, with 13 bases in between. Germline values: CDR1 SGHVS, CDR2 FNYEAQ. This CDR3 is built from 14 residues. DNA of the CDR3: TGTGCCAGCAGCCCAGGGGCACAAACCTACGAGCAGTACTTC. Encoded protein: CASSPGAQTYEQYF.

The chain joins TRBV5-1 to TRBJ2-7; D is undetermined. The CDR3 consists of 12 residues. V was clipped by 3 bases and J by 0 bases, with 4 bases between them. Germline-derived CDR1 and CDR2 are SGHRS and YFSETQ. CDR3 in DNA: TGCGCCAGCAGCTCAAACTCCTACGAGCAGTACTTC. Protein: CASSSNSYEQYF.

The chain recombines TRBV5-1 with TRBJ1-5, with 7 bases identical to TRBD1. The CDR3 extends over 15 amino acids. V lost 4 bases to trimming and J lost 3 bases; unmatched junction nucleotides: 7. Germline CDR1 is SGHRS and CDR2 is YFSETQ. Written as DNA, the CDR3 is TGCGCCAGCAGCACCGGGGACAGCTACAATCAGCCCCAGCATTTT. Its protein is CASSTGDSYNQPQHF.

CDR3 bases: TGTGCCACCGTACCAAACATGGGACAGGGGGCGTTGTATGTTGAAGCTTTCTTT. Protein: CATVPNMGQGALYVEAFF. The rearrangement links TRBV10-3 to TRBJ1-1; TRBD1 matches at 12 bases. Germline V gene sequence: CDR1 ENHRY, CDR2 SYGVKD. V was pared by 10 bases and J by 7 bases, with 22 bases of the junction left unmatched. The CDR3 loop spans 18 amino acids.

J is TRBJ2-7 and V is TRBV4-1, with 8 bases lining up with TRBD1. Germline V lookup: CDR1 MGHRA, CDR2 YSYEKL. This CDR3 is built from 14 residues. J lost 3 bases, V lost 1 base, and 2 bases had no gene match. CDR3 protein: CASSQGTGYYEQYF. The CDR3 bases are TGCGCCAGCAGCCAAGGGACAGGGTACTACGAGCAGTACTTC.

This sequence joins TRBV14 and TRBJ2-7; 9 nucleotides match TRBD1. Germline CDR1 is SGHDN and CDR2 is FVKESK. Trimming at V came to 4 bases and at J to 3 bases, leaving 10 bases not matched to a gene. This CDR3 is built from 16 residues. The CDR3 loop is CASSPAPGTGYYEQYF. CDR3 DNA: TGTGCCAGCAGCCCAGCCCCCGGGACAGGGTACTACGAGCAGTACTTC. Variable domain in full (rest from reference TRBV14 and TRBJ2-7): EAGVTQFPSHSVIEKGQTVTLRCDPISGHDNLYWYRRVMGKEIKFLLHFVKESKQDESGMPNNRFLAERTGGTYSTLKVQPAELEDSGVYFCASSPAPGTGYYEQYFGPGTRLTVT.

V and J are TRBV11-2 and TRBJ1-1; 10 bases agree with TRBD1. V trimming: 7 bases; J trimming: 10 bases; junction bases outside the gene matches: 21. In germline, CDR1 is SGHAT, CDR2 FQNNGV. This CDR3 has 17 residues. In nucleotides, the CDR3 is TGTGCCAGCAAAAGCTGGACGGGGACAGGGGTTTGGTCGGGAGCTTTCTTT. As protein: CASKSWTGTGVWSGAFF.

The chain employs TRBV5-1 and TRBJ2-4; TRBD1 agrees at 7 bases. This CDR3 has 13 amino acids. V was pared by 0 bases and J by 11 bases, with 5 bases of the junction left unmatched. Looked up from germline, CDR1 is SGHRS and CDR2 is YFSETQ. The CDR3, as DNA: TGCGCCAGCAGCTTGGCGGGACAGAGTGTTCAGTACTTC. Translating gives CASSLAGQSVQYF.

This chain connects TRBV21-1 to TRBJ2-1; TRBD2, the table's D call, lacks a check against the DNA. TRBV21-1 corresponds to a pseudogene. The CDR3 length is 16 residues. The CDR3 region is CASRSGGAVPYNEQFF. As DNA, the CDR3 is TGTGCCAGCAGGAGCGGGGGGGCCGTCCCCTACAATGAGCAGTTCTTC.

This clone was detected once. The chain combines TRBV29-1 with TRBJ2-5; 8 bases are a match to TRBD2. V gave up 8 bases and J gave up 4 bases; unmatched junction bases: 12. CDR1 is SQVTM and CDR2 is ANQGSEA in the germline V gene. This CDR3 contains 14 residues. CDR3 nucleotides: TGCAGCTTTCGCCGTAGCGGGGAGCCAGAGACCCAGTACTTC. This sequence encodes CSFRRSGEPETQYF.

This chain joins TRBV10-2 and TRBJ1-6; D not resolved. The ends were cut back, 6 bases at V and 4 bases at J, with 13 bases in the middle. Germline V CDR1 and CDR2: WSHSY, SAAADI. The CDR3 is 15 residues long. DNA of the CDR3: TGCGCCAGCAGCGAAGCCGGGGAATATAATTCACCCCTCCACTTT. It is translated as CASSEAGEYNSPLHF.

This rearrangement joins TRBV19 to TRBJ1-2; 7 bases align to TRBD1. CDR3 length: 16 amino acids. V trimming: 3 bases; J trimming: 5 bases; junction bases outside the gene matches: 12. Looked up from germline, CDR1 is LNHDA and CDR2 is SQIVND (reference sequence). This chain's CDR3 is CASSIGIDRVKYGYTF. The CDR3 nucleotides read TGTGCCAGTAGTATTGGAATTGACAGGGTAAAGTATGGCTACACCTTC.

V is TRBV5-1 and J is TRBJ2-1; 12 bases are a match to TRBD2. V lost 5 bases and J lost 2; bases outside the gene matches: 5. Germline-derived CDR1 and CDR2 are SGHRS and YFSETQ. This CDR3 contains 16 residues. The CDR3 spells CASSSGLAGTYNEQFF. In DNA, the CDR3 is TGCGCCAGCAGTTCCGGACTAGCGGGAACCTACAATGAGCAGTTCTTC.

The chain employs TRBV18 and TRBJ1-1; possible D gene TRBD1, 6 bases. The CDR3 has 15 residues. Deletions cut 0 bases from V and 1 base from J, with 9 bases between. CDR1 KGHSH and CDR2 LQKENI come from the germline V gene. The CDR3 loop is CASSPPPTGNTEAFF. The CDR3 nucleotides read TGTGCCAGCTCACCACCTCCGACAGGGAACACTGAAGCTTTCTTT.

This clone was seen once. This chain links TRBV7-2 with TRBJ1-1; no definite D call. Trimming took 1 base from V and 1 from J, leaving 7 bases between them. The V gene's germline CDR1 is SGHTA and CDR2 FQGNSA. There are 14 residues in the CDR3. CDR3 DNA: TGTGCCAGCAGCTTAGATAACAGGAACACTGAAGCTTTCTTT. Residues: CASSLDNRNTEAFF.

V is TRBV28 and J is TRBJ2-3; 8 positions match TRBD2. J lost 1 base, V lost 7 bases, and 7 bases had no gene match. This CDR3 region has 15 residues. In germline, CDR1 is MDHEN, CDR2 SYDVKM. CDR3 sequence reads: CASTPSGGGTDTQYF. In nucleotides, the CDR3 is TGTGCCAGCACCCCTTCGGGGGGGGGCACAGATACGCAGTATTTT.